These 19 T cell receptor beta chains originate from one sample sequenced in a study of CD8 T cells in Susac syndrome. Reverse transcription used about 0.45 to 1 ug RNA and random hexamers. TCRdb used MiXCR to reprocess the immunoSEQ multiplex PCR reads, holding one entry per CDR3 protein. The sample has about 130,000 distinct CDR3 sequences, over 85% seen once. Sequencing was done on a sample of CD8+ T cells from PBMCs. These receptors originate from a human donor with Susac syndrome.

The chain recombines TRBV9 with TRBJ2-7; 13 bases are a match to TRBD2. J gave up 0 bases and V 7 bases, and 7 bases lay outside the gene matches. The CDR3 covers 16 residues. The germline V gene encodes CDR1 SGDLS and CDR2 YYNGEE. In nucleotides, the CDR3 is TGTGCCAGCTCTACCGGGACTAGCGGGGCCTCCTACGAGCAGTACTTC. Protein product: CASSTGTSGASYEQYF.

The chain combines TRBV30 with TRBJ1-1, with a possible D match to TRBD1 (5 bases). The ends were cut back, 2 bases at V and 4 bases at J, with 14 bases in the middle. CDR1 and CDR2 from the germline V gene are GTSNPN and SVGIG (reference sequence). The CDR3 sequence is 14 residues long. CDR3 DNA: TGTGCCTGGAGTCCCGGGGCGGGGACCACTGAAGCTTTCTTT. Translated: CAWSPGAGTTEAFF.

The chain has TRBV12-5 and TRBJ1-1, with D possibly TRBD1 on 5 matching bases. CDR3 length: 15 amino acids. Germline V gene lookup returns CDR1 LGHNT and CDR2 FRNRAP. Trimming shortened V by 1 base and J by 10 bases, and 19 bases separated the two germline ends. The CDR3, as DNA: TGTGCTAGTGGTTTGGGCTCGGGACTCCTAAGGCCAGCTTTCTTT. Its translation: CASGLGSGLLRPAFF.

The V call is TRBV19, the J call TRBJ1-1; 7 nucleotides agree with TRBD1. The trim removed 6 bases at V and 1 base at J, leaving 5 bases unmatched. This CDR3 has 14 residues. Germline loops: CDR1 LNHDA, CDR2 SQIVND (reference sequence). This CDR3 reads CASSLTGANTEAFF. The DNA for the CDR3 is TGTGCCAGTAGCCTCACAGGGGCGAACACTGAAGCTTTCTTT. Full variable domain (rest looked up from reference TRBV19 and TRBJ1-1): DGGITQSPKYLFRKEGQNVTLSCEQNLNHDAMYWYRQDPGQGLRLIYYSQIVNDFQKGDIAEGYSVSREKKESFPLTVTSAQKNPTAFYLCASSLTGANTEAFFGQGTRLTVV.

The chain uses TRBV19 and TRBJ2-1, with D perhaps matching TRBD1 (5 bases). The ends were cut back, 5 bases at V and 1 base at J, with 12 bases in the middle. Germline assignment: CDR1 LNHDA and CDR2 SQIVND (reference sequence). The CDR3 extends over 15 amino acids. CDR3: CASSLGRSSYNEQFF. The CDR3 nucleotides read TGTGCCAGTAGTTTGGGGCGGTCTTCCTACAATGAGCAGTTCTTC.

The chain carries TRBV6-1 and TRBJ2-7, with D perhaps being TRBD1 or TRBD2 (5 bases each). Germline V CDR1 and CDR2: MNHNS, SASEGT. Deletions cut 1 base from V and 10 bases from J, with 20 bases between. This CDR3 region has 15 residues. The CDR3 coding sequence is TGTGCCAGCAGTGAAGAAGAGGGGACCGAGATCCTTCAGTACTTC. As protein: CASSEEEGTEILQYF.

The V call is TRBV15, the J call TRBJ1-2, with 8 bases matching TRBD1. V shed 0 bases and J 2 bases; nucleotides not matched to a gene: 5. There are 16 residues in the CDR3. Germline values: CDR1 LNHNV, CDR2 YYDKDF (reference sequence). The CDR3 DNA is TGTGCCACCAGCAGAGATCAGGGACAGGCCAACTATGGCTACACCTTC. Encoded protein: CATSRDQGQANYGYTF.

This chain uses TRBV15 with TRBJ2-7; D is possibly TRBD1 (5 bases). Germline V gene sequence: CDR1 LNHNV, CDR2 YYDKDF (reference sequence). The V and J ends lost 0 bases and 5 bases respectively, with 17 bases between them. The CDR3 loop spans 16 amino acids. The CDR3 DNA sequence: TGTGCCACCAGCAGAGAACAGGCCCTTGGAAAGGACGAGCAGTACTTC. Translating gives CATSREQALGKDEQYF.

CDR3 nucleotides: TGCAGCGTTGAAGGACAGATAAACTATGGCTACACCTTC. It is translated as CSVEGQINYGYTF. This chain joins TRBV29-1 and TRBJ1-2; D is perhaps TRBD1 (5 bases). CDR1 is SQVTM, CDR2 ANQGSEA, per germline. The CDR3 spans 13 residues. V dropped 1 base and J dropped 2 bases, with 8 bases sitting between them.

CDR3 nucleotides: TGTGCCAGCAGTCCTTCTATCGGGGTTAGAGAGACCCAGTACTTC. It is translated as CASSPSIGVRETQYF. The chain links TRBV28 to TRBJ2-5, with a possible D match to TRBD2 (5 bases). The CDR3 has 15 amino acids. Trimming removed 5 bases at V and 4 bases at J, with 17 bases between. Germline lookup yields CDR1 MDHEN and CDR2 SYDVKM.

This chain joins TRBV27 and TRBJ2-7; 7 nucleotides match TRBD2. The CDR3 is 14 amino acids. The junction had 11 bases not matched to a gene; V was cut back by 3 bases and J by 9 bases. Germline CDR1 is MNHEY and CDR2 is SMNVEV (reference sequence). CDR3 bases: TGTGCCAGCAGTTTGCCCGGGAGGAGTGAGCGGCAGTACTTC. This gives the protein CASSLPGRSERQYF.

This clonotype was seen a single time. The V gene is TRBV11-2, the J gene TRBJ2-1; no clear D gene. Germline V gives CDR1 SGHAT, CDR2 FQNNGV. The CDR3 consists of 12 residues. The V and J ends lost 6 bases and 10 bases respectively, with 13 bases between them. The CDR3 region is CASSRSATEQFF. In DNA, the CDR3 is TGTGCCAGCAGTCGTTCAGCGACGGAGCAGTTCTTC.

This clonotype has only one observation. This chain uses TRBV30 with TRBJ2-5, with a weak D call TRBD2 (7 bases). V was trimmed by 3 bases and J by 5 bases, leaving 22 bases between them. Germline V gene lookup returns CDR1 GTSNPN and CDR2 SVGIG (reference sequence). The CDR3 is made up of 16 amino acids. The CDR3 sequence is CAWRADVAGAWETQYF. CDR3 nucleotides: TGTGCCTGGAGGGCAGATGTTGCGGGGGCCTGGGAGACCCAGTACTTC.

The chain is built from TRBV7-9 and TRBJ2-7; perhaps TRBD2 as D (5 bases). The CDR3 length is 14 residues. Germline loops: CDR1 SEHNR, CDR2 FQNEAQ (reference sequence). The V gene lost 4 bases and the J gene lost 2 bases, with 12 bases spanning the gap. This CDR3 reads CASSYGRGAYEQYF. The CDR3 nucleotides are TGTGCCAGCAGCTACGGACGGGGAGCCTACGAGCAGTACTTC.

The chain combines TRBV4-3 with TRBJ2-7, with D possibly TRBD2 on 6 matching bases. The CDR3 loop spans 15 amino acids. Deletions cut 1 base from V and 0 bases from J, with 10 bases between. CDR1 and CDR2 from the germline V gene are LGHNA and YSLEER. The CDR3 loop reads CASSQALADSYEQYF. Written as DNA, the CDR3 is TGCGCCAGCAGCCAAGCGTTAGCGGACTCCTACGAGCAGTACTTC.

The gene calls are TRBV27 and TRBJ1-5; TRBD1 is a possible D gene (5 bases). V gave up 5 bases and J gave up 0 bases, with 29 bases separating them. CDR3 length: 21 residues. The V gene's germline CDR1 is MNHEY and CDR2 SMNVEV (reference sequence). The CDR3 spells CASSPAPGRPPPSYSNQPQHF. CDR3 nucleotides: TGTGCCAGCAGTCCGGCTCCGGGACGTCCGCCCCCTTCATATAGCAATCAGCCCCAGCATTTT.

The J gene is TRBJ2-1, the V gene TRBV5-1, with D possibly matching TRBD1 (6 bases). V lost 4 bases and J lost 0, with 11 bases in between. The CDR3 runs to 15 residues. Per germline, CDR1 SGHRS and CDR2 YFSETQ. CDR3 sequence: CASSPGVSSYNEQFF. CDR3 sequence (DNA): TGCGCCAGCAGCCCAGGGGTCAGCTCCTACAATGAGCAGTTCTTC.

The chain is built from TRBV12-3 or TRBV12-4 and TRBJ2-7; D might be TRBD1 or TRBD2, each matching 5 bases. The CDR3 sequence is 16 residues long. V was pared by 5 bases and J by 3 bases, with 20 bases between. The CDR3 sequence is CASSQSGLTTRYEQYF. CDR3 coding DNA: TGTGCCAGCAGTCAGTCGGGGCTCACCACCCGCTACGAGCAGTACTTC.

The chain is built from TRBV7-9 and TRBJ1-1, with TRBD1 as a possible D gene (5 bases). Germline assignment: CDR1 SEHNR and CDR2 FQNEAQ (reference sequence). The CDR3 extends over 16 amino acids. V was shortened by 5 bases and J by 6 bases, with 22 bases between the two germline ends. CDR3 sequence reads: CASSAYQGRVSSEAFF. CDR3 nucleotide sequence: TGTGCCAGCAGCGCATACCAGGGACGAGTGAGTTCTGAAGCTTTCTTT.